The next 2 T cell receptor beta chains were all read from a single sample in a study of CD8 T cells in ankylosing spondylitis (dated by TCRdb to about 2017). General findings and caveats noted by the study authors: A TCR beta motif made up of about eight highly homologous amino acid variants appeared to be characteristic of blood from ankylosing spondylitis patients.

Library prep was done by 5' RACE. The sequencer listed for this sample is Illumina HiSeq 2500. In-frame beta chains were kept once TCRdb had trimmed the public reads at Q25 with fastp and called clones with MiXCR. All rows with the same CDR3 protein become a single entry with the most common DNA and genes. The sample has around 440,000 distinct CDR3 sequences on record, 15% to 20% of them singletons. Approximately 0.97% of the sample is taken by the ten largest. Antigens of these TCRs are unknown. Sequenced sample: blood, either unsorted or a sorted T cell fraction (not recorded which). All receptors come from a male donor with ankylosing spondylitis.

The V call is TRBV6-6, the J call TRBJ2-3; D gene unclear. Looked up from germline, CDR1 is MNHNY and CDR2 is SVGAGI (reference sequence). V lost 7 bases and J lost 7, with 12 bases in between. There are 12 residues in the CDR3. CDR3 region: CASTDRSYTQYF. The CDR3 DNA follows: TGTGCCAGCACCGATCGGTCATATACGCAGTATTTT.

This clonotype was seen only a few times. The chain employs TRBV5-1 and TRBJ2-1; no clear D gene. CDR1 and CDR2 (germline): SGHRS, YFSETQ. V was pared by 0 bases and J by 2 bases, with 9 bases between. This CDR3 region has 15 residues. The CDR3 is CASSLAPAAYNEQFF. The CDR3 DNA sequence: TGCGCCAGCAGCTTGGCCCCTGCCGCCTACAATGAGCAGTTCTTC.